This passage covers 28 T cell receptor beta chains from one sample sequenced in a study of blood T cell repertoires in COVID-19. Only in-frame clones appear in the TCRdb table, and some are missing; sequencing was by immunoSEQ multiplex PCR. The data hold roughly 140,000 clones, with approximately 91% observed a single time. The sequencing input was peripheral blood. These receptors originate from a human donor in a cohort sampled during active COVID-19.

The V gene is TRBV19, the J gene TRBJ2-1, with a possible D match to TRBD2 (5 bases). CDR3 size: 16 residues. CDR1 is LNHDA and CDR2 is SQIVND in the germline V gene (reference sequence). V was cut by 2 bases and J by 4 bases, with 15 bases left in between. CDR3 bases: TGTGCCAGTAGTATAATATTGGCTAGCCGATACAATGAGCAGTTCTTC. Translated, it gives CASSIILASRYNEQFF.

The chain joins TRBV6-5 to TRBJ1-4; D gene unclear. The CDR3 sequence is 12 residues long. Germline V CDR1 and CDR2: MNHEY, SVGAGI. V was clipped by 10 bases and J by 0 bases, with 6 bases between them. The CDR3 DNA is TGTGCCATACAGTCAACTAATGAAAAACTGTTTTTT. This gives the protein CAIQSTNEKLFF.

The rearrangement joins TRBV10-3 to TRBJ2-7; possible D gene TRBD1, 6 bases. The CDR3 is 13 amino acids. The germline gives CDR1 ENHRY, CDR2 SYGVKD. V was trimmed by 6 bases and J by 1 base, leaving 10 bases between them. CDR3 loop: CAISQQGSYEQYF. The CDR3 coding sequence is TGTGCCATCAGCCAACAGGGTTCCTACGAGCAGTACTTC.

The sample holds one count of this clone. The chain employs TRBV5-1 and TRBJ2-3; D remains unclear. Germline V gene data show CDR1 as SGHRS and CDR2 as YFSETQ. V was cut by 0 bases and J by 2 bases, with 16 bases left in between. This CDR3 is 17 amino acids long. The CDR3 here is CASSLEGGSLPTDTQYF. The DNA of the CDR3 is TGCGCCAGCAGCTTGGAAGGCGGCTCCCTCCCCACAGATACGCAGTATTTT.

The chain carries TRBV12-3 or TRBV12-4 and TRBJ2-3; no clear D. Trimming pared 4 bases from V and 2 bases from J, leaving 7 bases between. The CDR3 length is 13 residues. This CDR3 reads CASSSSYTDTQYF. In nucleotides, the CDR3 is TGTGCCAGCAGTTCTAGTTACACAGATACGCAGTATTTT.

The chain has TRBV7-8 and TRBJ2-1, with a weak D call TRBD2 (5 bases). Germline CDR1 reads SGHVS; CDR2 reads FQNEAQ. V was clipped by 0 bases and J by 7 bases, with 10 bases between them. The CDR3 is 14 residues long. The CDR3 region is CASSLAGIRNEQFF. CDR3 bases: TGTGCCAGCAGCTTAGCCGGGATCCGGAATGAGCAGTTCTTC. Looking up the rest from reference TRBV7-8 and TRBJ2-1 gives the full variable domain: GAGVSQSPRYKVAKRGQDVALRCDPISGHVSLFWYQQALGQGPEFLTYFQNEAQLDKSGLPSDRFFAERPEGSVSTLKIQRTQQEDSAVYLCASSLAGIRNEQFFGPGTRLTVL.

The chain combines TRBV30 with TRBJ2-3; a weak D match, TRBD1 (6 bases). The CDR3 is made up of 12 amino acids. V was clipped by 1 base and J by 5 bases, with 7 bases between them. Looked up from germline, CDR1 is GTSNPN and CDR2 is SVGIG (reference sequence). The CDR3 DNA is TGTGCCTGGAGTGGCAGGGGAGATACGCAGTATTTT. Protein product: CAWSGRGDTQYF.

This chain connects TRBV3-1 (or the pseudogene TRBV3-2) to TRBJ1-5; D not certain. The germline gives CDR1 LGHDT, CDR2 YNNKEL (reference sequence). This CDR3 comprises 13 residues. V was trimmed by 1 base and J by 7 bases, leaving 8 bases between them. CDR3 protein: CASSQGGIQPQHF. In nucleotides, the CDR3 is TGTGCCAGCAGCCAAGGAGGGATCCAGCCCCAGCATTTT.

This clone occurred a few times. The genes are TRBV6-5 and TRBJ2-7, with D possibly being TRBD2 (6 bases). There are 15 residues in the CDR3. Between the trimmed V and J ends, which lost 2 bases and 2 bases, there was a span of 13 bases. Germline CDR1 is MNHEY and CDR2 is SVGAGI. The CDR3 loop reads CASSYARGSTYEQYF. The CDR3 DNA sequence: TGTGCCAGCAGTTACGCACGGGGGTCGACCTACGAGCAGTACTTC.

The chain has TRBV4-1 and TRBJ2-3; D gene unclear. The CDR3 spans 13 residues. Germline CDR1 MGHRA, CDR2 YSYEKL. Trimming took 2 bases from V and 1 from J, leaving 4 bases between them. As DNA, the CDR3 is TGCGCCAGCAGCCAAACGGGCACAGATACGCAGTATTTT. Its protein is CASSQTGTDTQYF.

The chain carries TRBV30 and TRBJ1-2; D remains ambiguous. CDR3 length: 15 amino acids. V lost 0 bases to trimming and J lost 1 base, with 12 bases between them. Germline V CDR1 and CDR2: GTSNPN, SVGIG (reference sequence). The CDR3 DNA is TGTGCCTGGAGTGTTGGACTAACTAGTAACTATGGCTACACCTTC. Residues: CAWSVGLTSNYGYTF.

The chain couples TRBV11-3 to TRBJ1-1; TRBD1 matches at 7 bases. The germline V gene has CDR1 SGHNT and CDR2 YENEEA. With 3 bases clipped from V and 0 bases from J, the junction kept 7 bases outside the gene matches. CDR3 size: 16 residues. The CDR3 protein is CASSLGRTGMNTEAFF. The CDR3 DNA follows: TGTGCCAGCAGCTTGGGGAGGACAGGAATGAACACTGAAGCTTTCTTT.

The chain carries TRBV28 and TRBJ2-5, with TRBD2 matching 7 bases. V lost 7 bases and J lost 4; bases outside the gene matches: 12. Germline CDR1 MDHEN, CDR2 SYDVKM. The CDR3 is made up of 15 amino acids. CDR3 in amino acids: CASNDPAGFLETQYF. In nucleotides, the CDR3 is TGTGCCAGCAATGATCCAGCGGGGTTCTTAGAGACCCAGTACTTC.

This clone was detected once. The chain recombines TRBV19 with TRBJ2-3; 8 positions match TRBD1. CDR1 is LNHDA and CDR2 is SQIVND in the germline V gene (reference sequence). V lost 4 bases and J lost 4; bases outside the gene matches: 4. CDR3 length: 14 residues. The chain's CDR3 is CASSTTGVADTQYF. For the CDR3, the DNA is TGTGCCAGTAGTACGACAGGGGTGGCAGATACGCAGTATTTT.

The V call is TRBV19, the J call TRBJ2-3; 9 bases are a match to TRBD1. The CDR3 is made up of 17 amino acids. Trimming cost V 2 bases and J 2 bases; bases outside gene matches: 8. The germline V gene has CDR1 LNHDA and CDR2 SQIVND (reference sequence). The CDR3 sequence: CASSIIGQGSHTDTQYF. In DNA, the CDR3 is TGTGCCAGTAGTATAATCGGACAGGGGTCCCACACAGATACGCAGTATTTT.

V usage is TRBV19 and J usage is TRBJ1-5; 8 bases align to TRBD1. CDR1 and CDR2 (germline): LNHDA, SQIVND (reference sequence). The CDR3 consists of 15 residues. V lost 7 bases, J lost 1 base, and 6 bases stayed unmatched. CDR3 bases: TGTGCCAGTACCCTGGACAGGGTCAGCAATCAGCCCCAGCATTTT. Protein sequence: CASTLDRVSNQPQHF.

The chain has TRBV11-2 and TRBJ1-1; tentative D call: TRBD1 (5 bases). Trimming took off 6 bases at V and 0 bases at J, with 14 bases between the two ends. Germline V gene data show CDR1 as SGHAT and CDR2 as FQNNGV. This CDR3 region has 15 residues. The CDR3: CASRILRGLNTEAFF. DNA for the CDR3: TGTGCCAGCAGAATATTAAGGGGTTTGAACACTGAAGCTTTCTTT.

This chain joins TRBV7-2 and TRBJ1-6, with a weak D call TRBD1 (6 bases). CDR1 SGHTA and CDR2 FQGNSA come from the germline V gene. The CDR3 sequence is 14 residues long. Deletions cut 3 bases from V and 10 bases from J, with 13 bases between. CDR3 protein: CASSFARGESPLHF. In DNA, the CDR3 is TGTGCCAGCAGCTTTGCCAGGGGAGAATCACCCCTCCACTTT.

This chain joins TRBV18 and TRBJ1-6; D is perhaps TRBD1 (5 bases). The germline gives CDR1 KGHSH, CDR2 LQKENI. Trimming stripped 1 base from V and 5 bases from J, with 9 bases between. CDR3 length equals 15 residues. Here the CDR3 reads CASSPLDSNNSPLHF. CDR3 in DNA: TGTGCCAGCTCACCACTCGACAGCAATAATTCACCCCTCCACTTT.

The chain uses TRBV6-6 and TRBJ2-2, with TRBD1 matching over 8 bases. The junction had 6 bases not matched to a gene; V was cut back by 6 bases and J by 3 bases. CDR3 size: 15 residues. The V gene's germline CDR1 is MNHNY and CDR2 SVGAGI (reference sequence). CDR3 DNA sequence: TGTGCCAGCAGCCTGGACAGGGATGACACCGGGGAGCTGTTTTTT. Protein product: CASSLDRDDTGELFF.

V gene TRBV6-5 combines with J gene TRBJ2-7; TRBD2 matches at 8 bases. Germline lookup yields CDR1 MNHEY and CDR2 SVGAGI. The CDR3 runs to 15 residues. The V gene end was trimmed by 6 bases and the J gene end by 2 bases; junction bases not matched to a gene: 9. The CDR3 sequence is CASSLKAGETYEQYF. The CDR3 DNA reads as TGTGCCAGCAGCCTAAAAGCGGGAGAGACCTACGAGCAGTACTTC.

The chain is built from TRBV4-2 and TRBJ2-7; no reliable D call. The CDR3 has 12 residues. The V and J ends lost 3 bases and 3 bases respectively, with 6 bases between them. The germline CDR1 and CDR2 sequences are LGHNA and YNFKEQ. CDR3 sequence (DNA): TGTGCCAGCAGCCAGGGCAACTACGAGCAGTACTTC. Residues: CASSQGNYEQYF.

This clone rates as medium-sized (0.01 to 0.1%). The chain joins TRBV3-1 (or the pseudogene TRBV3-2) to TRBJ2-5, with 9 bases that match TRBD2. Germline V gene sequence: CDR1 LGHDT, CDR2 YNNKEL (reference sequence). V was clipped by 0 bases and J by 1 base; unmatched bases: 9. The CDR3 has 18 residues. DNA for the CDR3: TGTGCCAGCAGCCAAGAGTACCTGGCTAGCGGGGCCCAAGAGACCCAGTACTTC. It translates to CASSQEYLASGAQETQYF.

The V call is TRBV13, the J call TRBJ2-7, with a weak D call TRBD2 (5 bases). Germline assignment: CDR1 PRHDT and CDR2 FYEKMQ (reference sequence). The CDR3 has 12 residues. The V end lost 8 bases, the J end lost 2 bases, and 10 bases lay between the germline ends. The CDR3 DNA reads as TGTGCCAGCCGGGGTGCCCCCTACGAGCAGTACTTC. Protein: CASRGAPYEQYF.

As concerns this clone: Within the sample, other DNA sequences also encode this same CDR3. The genes are TRBV7-2 and TRBJ1-6; TRBD1 matches at 8 bases. This CDR3 has 15 residues. The V segment lost 1 base and the J segment 4 bases; nucleotides outside the gene matches: 0. Germline V gives CDR1 SGHTA, CDR2 FQGNSA. Here the CDR3 reads CASSLGQGYNSPLHF. The CDR3 region has the DNA TGTGCCAGCAGCTTAGGACAGGGGTATAATTCACCCCTCCACTTT.

The CDR3: CASTWEGRDTEAFF. CDR3 nucleotide sequence: TGCGCCAGCACCTGGGAGGGGCGCGACACTGAAGCTTTCTTT. The chain recombines TRBV5-1 with TRBJ1-1, with D maybe TRBD1 (5 bases). This CDR3 spans 14 amino acids. Germline values: CDR1 SGHRS, CDR2 YFSETQ. Trimming took off 6 bases at V and 3 bases at J, with 15 bases between the two ends.

This clone showed up just once. V usage is TRBV3-1 (or the pseudogene TRBV3-2) and J usage is TRBJ1-6; 10 bases are shared with TRBD1. From germline, CDR1 is LGHDT and CDR2 YNNKEL (reference sequence). This CDR3 is built from 13 residues. V lost 9 bases, J lost 6 bases, and 2 bases stayed unmatched. The CDR3 protein is CASRDRGNSPLHF. The CDR3 DNA follows: TGTGCCAGTCGGGACAGGGGTAATTCACCCCTCCACTTT.

V and J are TRBV7-2 and TRBJ2-1, with 11 bases that match TRBD2. Germline CDR1 SGHTA, CDR2 FQGNSA. The CDR3 length is 17 residues. Losses at the gene ends were 2 bases for V and 7 bases for J; bases not matched to a gene: 10. The CDR3: CASSLRTSGRARNEQFF. Written as DNA, the CDR3 is TGTGCCAGCAGCTTACGGACTAGCGGGCGAGCCAGGAATGAGCAGTTCTTC.